These T cell receptor beta chains were read from a single sample in a study of cytomegalovirus exposure and HLA in healthy donors. Here immunoSEQ multiplex PCR was the method, and the copy in TCRdb shows in-frame clones only, minus some. The table shows 130,000 to 150,000 clones, with approximately 92% occurring only once. The sequencing input was PBMCs. These receptors were taken from a woman aged 18-35 years in good health and CMV-seropositive. Each CDR3 is given with its conserved first and last residue. A D gene is named only where the DNA matches it firmly. Clone size appears in some rows only: once, few, many, or a class for an expanded clone.

>.|TRBJ2-3|TRBV11-2|.
TGTGCCAGCAGCTCTCTTATAAGCCGTGCTAGCACAGATACGCAGTATTTT
CASSSLISRASTDTQYF
>TRBD1|TRBJ1-3|TRBV28|.
TGTGCCAGCAGTTTGCGATCAGACAGGGGGTATGTTCGGGACACCATATATTTT
CASSLRSDRGYVRDTIYF
>.|TRBJ2-5|TRBV5-1|.
TGCGCCAGCAGCTTGGATGGGGCCCAAGAGACCCAGTACTTC
CASSLDGAQETQYF
>.|TRBJ1-5|TRBV19|.
TGTGCCAGTAGTATGAGACCCGGACGCGCCAGGGTAAGGCCCCAGCATTTT
CASSMRPGRARVRPQHF
>TRBD2|TRBJ2-3|TRBV28|.
TGTGCCAGCAGCGATCGGACTAGCGGGGGGGTTACAGATACGCAGTATTTT
CASSDRTSGGVTDTQYF
>TRBD1|TRBJ1-5|TRBV7-9|.
TGTGCCAGCAGCTTATCCGGGACAGACAATCAGCCCCAGCATTTT
CASSLSGTDNQPQHF
>TRBD1|TRBJ2-2|TRBV5-1|.
TGCGCCAGCAGCTTGGGGGACAGGGTGACCGGGGAGCTGTTTTTT
CASSLGDRVTGELFF
>.|TRBJ1-2|TRBV5-1|.
TGCGCCAGCAGCTTGGTCAGGGGCGAAGGTGGCTACACCTTC
CASSLVRGEGGYTF
>TRBD2|TRBJ2-1|TRBV7-9|.
TGTGCCAGCAGCTTAGGGGCTAGCGGGGGGCCGCGACATAATGAGCAGTTCTTC
CASSLGASGGPRHNEQFF
>TRBD1|TRBJ1-1|TRBV13|.
TGTGCCAGCAGGGAGGAGGGGGCGGTAAACACTGAAGCTTTCTTT
CASREEGAVNTEAFF
>.|TRBJ1-4|TRBV9|.
TGTGCCAGCAGCGTCGCCCCCTCGGGGGGAGGGAATGAAAAACTGTTTTTT
CASSVAPSGGGNEKLFF
>.|TRBJ1-2|TRBV5-6|.
TGTGCCAGCAGCTTAGGCCGGGGGGACGGCTACACCTTC
CASSLGRGDGYTF
>TRBD1|TRBJ2-7|TRBV29-1|.
TGCAGCGCTGGACAGGCCTACGAGCAGTACTTC
CSAGQAYEQYF
>.|TRBJ2-7|TRBV6-1|.
TGTGCCAGCAGTGAAGCGAGGGGGGGGGCTACCTACGAGCAGTACTTC
CASSEARGGATYEQYF
>TRBD2|TRBJ2-5|TRBV11-2|once
TGTGCCAGCAGCTTAGTAGCTTGGACTAGCGGGGAAGAGACCCAGTACTTC
CASSLVAWTSGEETQYF
>.|TRBJ1-2|TRBV19|.
TGTGCCAGTGGGGGCAGGGTATCCTATGGCTACACCTTC
CASGGRVSYGYTF
>.|TRBJ1-5|TRBV28|once
TGTGCCAGCAGCCCGATGACAGGACAGAGGGGCCAGCCCCAGCATTTT
CASSPMTGQRGQPQHF
>TRBD2|TRBJ2-5|TRBV7-2|.
TGTGCCAGCAGCGTACTAGCGGGGGGCCCTCAAGAGACCCAGTACTTC
CASSVLAGGPQETQYF
>.|TRBJ2-7|TRBV5-1|.
TGCGCCAGCAGGGTCGGGATCGCGGGCAGGTCCTACGAGCAGTACTTC
CASRVGIAGRSYEQYF
>.|TRBJ2-7|TRBV11-2|.
TGTGCCAGCAGCCTAGTCCTCTACGAGCAGTACTTC
CASSLVLYEQYF
>TRBD2|TRBJ2-2|TRBV10-3|.
TGTGCCATCACCCGCGGGGGGTACTACACCGGGGAGCTGTTTTTT
CAITRGGYYTGELFF
>TRBD1|TRBJ2-7|TRBV27|.
TGTGCCAGCAGTTTAACAGGGGGCGCCTACGAGCAGTACTTC
CASSLTGGAYEQYF
>.|TRBJ1-1|TRBV11-2|.
TGTGCCAGCAGCTTTACAGGGATGAAGAACACTGAAGCTTTCTTT
CASSFTGMKNTEAFF
>TRBD1|TRBJ1-5|TRBV28|.
TGTGCCAGCAGCTCGGGACAGGGTAACAATCAGCCCCAGCATTTT
CASSSGQGNNQPQHF
>.|TRBJ1-4|TRBV2|.
TGTGCCAGCAGCCAGGAAGGGGCAACTAATGAAAAACTGTTTTTT
CASSQEGATNEKLFF
>.|TRBJ2-3|TRBV9|.
TGTGCCAGCTCAAGGGGCGCAGATACGCAGTATTTT
CASSRGADTQYF
>.|TRBJ2-1|TRBV10-2|.
TGCGCCAGCAGTAGTCGACCAGGGGAGTCCTACAATGAGCAGTTCTTC
CASSSRPGESYNEQFF
>TRBD2|TRBJ2-3|TRBV4-3|.
TGCGCCAGCAGCCAATTTGGAGTTAGCGGGGGAGCTAGCACAGATACGCAGTATTTT
CASSQFGVSGGASTDTQYF